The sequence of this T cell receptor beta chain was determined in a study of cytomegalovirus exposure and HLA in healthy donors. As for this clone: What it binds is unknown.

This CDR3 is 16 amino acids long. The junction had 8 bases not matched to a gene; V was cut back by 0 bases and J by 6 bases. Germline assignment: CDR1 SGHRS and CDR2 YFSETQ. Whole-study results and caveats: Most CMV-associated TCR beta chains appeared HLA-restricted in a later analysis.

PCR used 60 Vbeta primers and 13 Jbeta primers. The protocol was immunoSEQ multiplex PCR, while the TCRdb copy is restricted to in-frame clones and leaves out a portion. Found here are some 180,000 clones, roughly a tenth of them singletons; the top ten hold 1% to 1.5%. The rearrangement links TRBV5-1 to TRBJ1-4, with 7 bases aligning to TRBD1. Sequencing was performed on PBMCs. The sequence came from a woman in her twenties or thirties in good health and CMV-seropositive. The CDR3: CASSLGDRYSDEKLFF. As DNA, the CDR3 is TGCGCCAGCAGCTTGGGGGACAGATATTCGGATGAAAAACTGTTTTTT.